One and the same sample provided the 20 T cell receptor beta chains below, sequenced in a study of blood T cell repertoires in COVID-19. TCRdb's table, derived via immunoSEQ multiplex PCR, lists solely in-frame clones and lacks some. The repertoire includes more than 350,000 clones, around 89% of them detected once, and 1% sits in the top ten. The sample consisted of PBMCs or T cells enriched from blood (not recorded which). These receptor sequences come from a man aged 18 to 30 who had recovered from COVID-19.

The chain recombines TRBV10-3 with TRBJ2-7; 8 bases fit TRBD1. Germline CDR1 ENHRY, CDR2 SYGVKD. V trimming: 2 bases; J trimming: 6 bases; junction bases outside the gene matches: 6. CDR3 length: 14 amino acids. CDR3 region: CAISEVGTGGEQYF. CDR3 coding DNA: TGTGCCATCAGTGAGGTTGGGACAGGCGGCGAGCAGTACTTC.

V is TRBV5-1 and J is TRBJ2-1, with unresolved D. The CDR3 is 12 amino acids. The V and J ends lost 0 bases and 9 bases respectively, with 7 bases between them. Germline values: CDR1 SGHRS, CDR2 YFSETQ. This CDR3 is CASSLGAPEQFF. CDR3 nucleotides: TGCGCCAGCAGCTTGGGGGCGCCTGAGCAGTTCTTC.

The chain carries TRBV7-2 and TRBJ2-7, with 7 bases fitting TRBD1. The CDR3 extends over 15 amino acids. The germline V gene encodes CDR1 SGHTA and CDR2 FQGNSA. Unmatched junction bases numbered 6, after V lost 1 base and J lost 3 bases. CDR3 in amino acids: CASSLVSGQSYEQYF. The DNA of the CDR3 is TGTGCCAGCAGCTTAGTATCGGGACAGAGCTACGAGCAGTACTTC.

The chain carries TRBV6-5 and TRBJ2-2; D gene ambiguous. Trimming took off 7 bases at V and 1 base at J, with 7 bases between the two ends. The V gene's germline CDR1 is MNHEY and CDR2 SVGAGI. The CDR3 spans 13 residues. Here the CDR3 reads CASMAGNTGELFF. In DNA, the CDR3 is TGTGCCAGCATGGCAGGGAACACCGGGGAGCTGTTTTTT.

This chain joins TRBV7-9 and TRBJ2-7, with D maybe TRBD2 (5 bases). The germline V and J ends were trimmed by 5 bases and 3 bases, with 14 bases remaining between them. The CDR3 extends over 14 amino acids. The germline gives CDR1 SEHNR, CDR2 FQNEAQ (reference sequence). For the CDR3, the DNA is TGTGCCAGCAGCCCGGGGTCACCCGACTACGAGCAGTACTTC. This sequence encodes CASSPGSPDYEQYF.

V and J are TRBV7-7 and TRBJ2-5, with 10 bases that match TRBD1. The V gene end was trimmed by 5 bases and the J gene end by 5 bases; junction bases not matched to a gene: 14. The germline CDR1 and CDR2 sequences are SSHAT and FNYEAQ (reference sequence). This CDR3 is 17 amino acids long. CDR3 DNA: TGTGCCAGCAGCATAGGCCGGTTGACAGGGGGCCGGGAGACCCAGTACTTC. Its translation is CASSIGRLTGGRETQYF.

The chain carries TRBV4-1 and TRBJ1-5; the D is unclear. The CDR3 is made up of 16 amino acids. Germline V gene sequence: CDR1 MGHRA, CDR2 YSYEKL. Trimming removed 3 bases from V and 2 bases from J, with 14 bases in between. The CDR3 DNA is TGCGCCAGCAGCCAGGTCCCCGGAGGACGCAATCAGCCCCAGCATTTT. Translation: CASSQVPGGRNQPQHF.

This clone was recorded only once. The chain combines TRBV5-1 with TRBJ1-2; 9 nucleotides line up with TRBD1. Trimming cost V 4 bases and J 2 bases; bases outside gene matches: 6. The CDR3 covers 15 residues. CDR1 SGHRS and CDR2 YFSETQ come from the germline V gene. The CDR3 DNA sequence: TGCGCCAGCAGCCCGGAGGGGACAGGGAACTATGGCTACACCTTC. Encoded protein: CASSPEGTGNYGYTF.

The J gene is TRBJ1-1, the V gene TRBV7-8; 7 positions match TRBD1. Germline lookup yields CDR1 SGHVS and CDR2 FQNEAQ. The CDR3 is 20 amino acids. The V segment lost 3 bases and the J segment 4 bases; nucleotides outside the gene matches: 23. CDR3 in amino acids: CASSFWTGLLVGNSATEAFF. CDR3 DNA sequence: TGTGCCAGCAGCTTCTGGACAGGTCTTCTAGTCGGTAATAGTGCCACTGAAGCTTTCTTT.

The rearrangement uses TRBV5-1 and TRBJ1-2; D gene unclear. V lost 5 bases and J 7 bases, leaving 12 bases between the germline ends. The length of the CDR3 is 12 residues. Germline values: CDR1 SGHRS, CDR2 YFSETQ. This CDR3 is CASREGRGGYTF. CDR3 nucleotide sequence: TGCGCCAGCAGAGAGGGCCGGGGTGGCTACACCTTC.

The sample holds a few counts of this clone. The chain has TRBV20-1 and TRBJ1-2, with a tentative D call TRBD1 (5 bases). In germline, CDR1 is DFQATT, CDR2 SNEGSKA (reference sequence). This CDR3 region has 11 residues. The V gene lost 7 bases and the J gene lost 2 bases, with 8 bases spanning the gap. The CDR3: CSVPGNYGYTF. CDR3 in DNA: TGCAGTGTCCCAGGGAACTATGGCTACACCTTC.

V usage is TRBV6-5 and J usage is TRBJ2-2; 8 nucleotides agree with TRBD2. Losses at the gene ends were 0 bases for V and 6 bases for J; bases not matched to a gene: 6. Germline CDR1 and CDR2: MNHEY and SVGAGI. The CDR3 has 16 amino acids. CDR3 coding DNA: TGTGCCAGCAGTTACTCGTCGGGAGGGATTTCCGGGGAGCTGTTTTTT. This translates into CASSYSSGGISGELFF.

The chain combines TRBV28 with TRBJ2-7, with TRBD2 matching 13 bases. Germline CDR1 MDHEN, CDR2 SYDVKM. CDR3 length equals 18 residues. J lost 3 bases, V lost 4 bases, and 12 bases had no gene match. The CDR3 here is CASSSTGTSGKVGYEQYF. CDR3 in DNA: TGTGCCAGCAGTTCCACCGGGACTAGCGGGAAAGTAGGCTACGAGCAGTACTTC. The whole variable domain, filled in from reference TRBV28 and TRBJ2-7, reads DVKVTQSSRYLVKRTGEKVFLECVQDMDHENMFWYRQDPGLGLRLIYFSYDVKMKEKGDIPEGYSVSREKKERFSLILESASTNQTSMYLCASSSTGTSGKVGYEQYFGPGTRLTVT.

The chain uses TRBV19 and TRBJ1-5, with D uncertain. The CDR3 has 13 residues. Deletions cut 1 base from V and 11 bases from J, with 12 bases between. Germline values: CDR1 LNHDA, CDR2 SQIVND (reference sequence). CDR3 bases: TGTGCCAGTAGTATAGGGGCCCTGAAGGCCCAGCATTTT. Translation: CASSIGALKAQHF.

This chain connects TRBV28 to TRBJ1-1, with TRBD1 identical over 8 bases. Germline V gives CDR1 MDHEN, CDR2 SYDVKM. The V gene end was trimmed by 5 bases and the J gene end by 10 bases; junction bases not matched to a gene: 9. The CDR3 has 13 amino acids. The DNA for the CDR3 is TGTGCCAGCAGTCTCCAGGGGGCTTATTCAGCTTTCTTT. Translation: CASSLQGAYSAFF.

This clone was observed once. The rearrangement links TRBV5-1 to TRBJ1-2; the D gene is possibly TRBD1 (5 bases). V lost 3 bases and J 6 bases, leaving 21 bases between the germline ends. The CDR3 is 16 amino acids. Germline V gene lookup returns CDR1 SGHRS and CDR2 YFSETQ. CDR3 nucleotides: TGCGCCAGCAGCTCCCCCACACGGGGGAGGAAGGATGGCTACACCTTC. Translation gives CASSSPTRGRKDGYTF.

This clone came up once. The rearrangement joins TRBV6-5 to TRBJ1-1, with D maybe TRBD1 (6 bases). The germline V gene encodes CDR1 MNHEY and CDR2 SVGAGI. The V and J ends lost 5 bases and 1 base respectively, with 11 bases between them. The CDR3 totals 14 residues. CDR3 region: CASSTEGQNTEAFF. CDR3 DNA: TGTGCCAGCAGTACAGAGGGACAGAACACTGAAGCTTTCTTT.

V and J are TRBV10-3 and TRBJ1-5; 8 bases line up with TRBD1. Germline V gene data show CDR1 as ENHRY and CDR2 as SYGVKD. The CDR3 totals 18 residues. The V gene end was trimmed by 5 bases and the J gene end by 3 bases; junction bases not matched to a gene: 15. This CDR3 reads CAISPSLGTGGTNQPQHF. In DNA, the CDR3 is TGTGCCATCAGTCCAAGTTTGGGTACAGGGGGTACCAATCAGCCCCAGCATTTT.

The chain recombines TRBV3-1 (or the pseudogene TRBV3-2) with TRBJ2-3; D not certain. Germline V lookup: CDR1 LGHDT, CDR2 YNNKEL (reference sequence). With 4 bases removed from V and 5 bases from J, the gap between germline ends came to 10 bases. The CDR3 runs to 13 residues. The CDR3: CASSPTPGDTQYF. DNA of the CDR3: TGTGCCAGCAGCCCAACGCCCGGAGATACGCAGTATTTT.

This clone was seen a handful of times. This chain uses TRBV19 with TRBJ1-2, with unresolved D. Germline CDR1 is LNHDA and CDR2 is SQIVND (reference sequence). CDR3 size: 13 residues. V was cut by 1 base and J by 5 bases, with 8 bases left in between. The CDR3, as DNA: TGTGCCAGTAGTATAGGAGACGGGTATGGCTACACCTTC. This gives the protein CASSIGDGYGYTF.